A single sample is the source of the 17 T cell receptor beta chains below, sequenced in a study of cytomegalovirus exposure and HLA in healthy donors. Use of 60 Vbeta and 13 Jbeta primers characterized the PCR. Method: immunoSEQ multiplex PCR; TCRdb's copy keeps in-frame clones and lacks some. This sample has over 100,000 clones, with 82% found just once. Sequenced sample: PBMCs. These receptors came from a woman aged 45-65 years in good health and CMV-seropositive.

The rearrangement joins TRBV5-6 to TRBJ2-2, with D possibly TRBD1 on 6 matching bases. The CDR3 extends over 15 amino acids. V lost 4 bases to trimming and J lost 1 base, with 11 bases between them. The germline V gene has CDR1 SGHDT and CDR2 YYEEEE. The CDR3 coding sequence is TGTGCCAGCAGCCGACAGGTCCTGAACACCGGGGAGCTGTTTTTT. This codes for CASSRQVLNTGELFF.

The rearrangement joins TRBV5-5 to TRBJ1-1; 8 bases are a match to TRBD1. V dropped 0 bases and J dropped 1; count of bases not matched to a gene: 2. CDR1 is SGHKS and CDR2 is YYEKEE in the germline V gene (reference sequence). The CDR3 consists of 15 residues. Here the CDR3 DNA reads TGTGCCAGCAGCTTGGATGGGACAGGGAACACTGAAGCTTTCTTT. It is translated as CASSLDGTGNTEAFF. The whole variable domain, filled in from reference TRBV5-5 and TRBJ1-1, reads DAGVTQSPTHLIKTRGQQVTLRCSPISGHKSVSWYQQVLGQGPQFIFQYYEKEERGRGNFPDRFSARQFPNYSSELNVNALLLGDSALYLCASSLDGTGNTEAFFGQGTRLTVV.

This clone was seen only once. This chain links TRBV29-1 with TRBJ2-7, with 7 nucleotides matching TRBD1. In germline, CDR1 is SQVTM, CDR2 ANQGSEA. This CDR3 contains 11 residues. The V gene end was trimmed by 6 bases and the J gene end by 3 bases; junction bases not matched to a gene: 2. In DNA form, the CDR3 reads TGCAGCGTGGGACAGTTCTACGAGCAGTACTTC. Encoded protein: CSVGQFYEQYF.

J is TRBJ1-3 and V is TRBV10-3; D gene ambiguous. The V end was cut by 9 bases, the J end by 4 bases, with 19 bases between. Germline V gene data show CDR1 as ENHRY and CDR2 as SYGVKD. CDR3 length: 15 amino acids. CDR3 DNA sequence: TGTGCCATTGCGGCCGTCTATGCATACGGAAACACCATATATTTT. Translating it yields CAIAAVYAYGNTIYF.

The chain couples TRBV19 to TRBJ1-4; TRBD1 matches 8 bases. The V gene's germline CDR1 is LNHDA and CDR2 SQIVND (reference sequence). Trimming removed 5 bases from V and 10 bases from J; junction bases left unmatched: 6. The CDR3 runs 13 residues. The CDR3, as DNA: TGTGCCAGTAGTGCAGGGACAGGCCCAAAACTGTTTTTT. Translated: CASSAGTGPKLFF.

The V and J genes are TRBV5-1 and TRBJ1-1; D is possibly TRBD1 (5 bases). Germline CDR1 reads SGHRS; CDR2 reads YFSETQ. The CDR3 is 13 amino acids. The V end lost 4 bases, the J end lost 3 bases, and 10 bases lay between the germline ends. CDR3 bases: TGCGCCAGCAGCCCTGACAGATACACTGAAGCTTTCTTT. It is translated as CASSPDRYTEAFF.

Only a few counts were recorded for this clone. The rearrangement joins TRBV30 to TRBJ1-6, with D possibly matching TRBD1 (6 bases). This CDR3 contains 16 residues. Germline V CDR1 and CDR2: GTSNPN, SVGIG (reference sequence). Trimming took off 3 bases at V and 3 bases at J, with 15 bases between the two ends. The chain's CDR3 is CAWSRRDTNYNSPLHF. CDR3 DNA: TGTGCCTGGAGCCGACGGGACACGAACTATAATTCACCCCTCCACTTT.

The CDR3 reads CAPNPGTSGMGSTDTQYF. The CDR3 bases are TGTGCTCCAAATCCCGGGACTAGCGGGATGGGGAGCACAGATACGCAGTATTTT. The rearrangement joins TRBV27 to TRBJ2-3, with TRBD2 matching over 13 bases. The CDR3 has 18 amino acids. Germline values: CDR1 MNHEY, CDR2 SMNVEV (reference sequence).

The V and J genes are TRBV6-5 and TRBJ1-2, with 9 positions matching TRBD1. The J segment lost 3 bases and the V segment lost 6 bases, leaving 5 bases of the junction unmatched. The CDR3 spans 14 residues. Germline V CDR1 and CDR2: MNHEY, SVGAGI. This CDR3 reads CASSGTGGDYGYTF. The CDR3, as DNA: TGTGCCAGCAGCGGAACAGGGGGCGACTATGGCTACACCTTC.

The CDR3 DNA follows: TGTGCCAGCTCACCACTCCAGGGAGGGAACTATGGCTACACCTTC. Amino acids: CASSPLQGGNYGYTF. The genes are TRBV18 and TRBJ1-2; D might be TRBD1 (5 bases). Germline V lookup: CDR1 KGHSH, CDR2 LQKENI. Trimming removed 1 base from V and 2 bases from J, with 11 bases in between. The CDR3 spans 15 residues.

V is TRBV5-1 and J is TRBJ1-2; TRBD1 aligns across 12 bases. This CDR3 region has 15 residues. Per germline, CDR1 SGHRS and CDR2 YFSETQ. Trimming took 3 bases from V and 4 from J; bases not matched to a gene: 4. The CDR3 here is CASSSPGQGAYGYTF. CDR3 nucleotide sequence: TGCGCCAGCAGCTCCCCGGGACAGGGGGCCTATGGCTACACCTTC. Full variable domain (remainder filled in from reference TRBV5-1 and TRBJ1-2): KAGVTQTPRYLIKTRGQQVTLSCSPISGHRSVSWYQQTPGQGLQFLFEYFSETQRNKGNFPGRFSGRQFSNSRSEMNVSTLELGDSALYLCASSSPGQGAYGYTFGSGTRLTVV.

V usage is TRBV5-4 and J usage is TRBJ2-1; D is unclear. The CDR3 has 15 amino acids. Germline V lookup: CDR1 SGHNT, CDR2 YYREEE (reference sequence). Trimming removed 0 bases from V and 4 bases from J, with 11 bases in between. The CDR3 nucleotides are TGTGCCAGCAGCTTGGGATCCTCGGTGTACAATGAGCAGTTCTTC. Its translation is CASSLGSSVYNEQFF.

The chain joins TRBV7-3 to TRBJ1-6; possible D gene TRBD1, 5 bases. Trimming took 2 bases from V and 10 from J, leaving 12 bases between them. CDR3 length: 14 residues. Germline V gene sequence: CDR1 SGHTA, CDR2 FQGTGA. CDR3 residues: CASSLSQGGSPLHF. The CDR3, as DNA: TGTGCCAGCAGCTTATCTCAGGGAGGCTCACCCCTCCACTTT.

This clone turned up a few times. This chain links TRBV30 with TRBJ1-2; tentative D call: TRBD1 (6 bases). CDR1 is GTSNPN and CDR2 is SVGIG in the germline V gene (reference sequence). The CDR3 runs 13 residues. The germline V and J ends were trimmed by 0 bases and 7 bases, with 12 bases remaining between them. Here the CDR3 DNA reads TGTGCCTGGAGTGTTGGGGGGGGCGTTGGCTACACCTTC. It specifies CAWSVGGGVGYTF.

V gene TRBV29-1 combines with J gene TRBJ2-2; 7 bases match TRBD2. There are 13 residues in the CDR3. Germline loops: CDR1 SQVTM, CDR2 ANQGSEA. V was pared by 3 bases and J by 6 bases, with 4 bases of the junction left unmatched. The CDR3 loop reads CSVEGGIAGELFF. CDR3 DNA: TGCAGCGTTGAGGGGGGGATTGCCGGGGAGCTGTTTTTT.

The chain employs TRBV11-1 and TRBJ2-1, with TRBD2 as a possible D gene (6 bases). Trimming cost V 5 bases and J 0 bases, with 11 bases left between them. Germline-derived CDR1 and CDR2 are SGHAT and FQDESV (reference sequence). This CDR3 has 15 amino acids. CDR3 region: CASSVVGGSYNEQFF. The CDR3 DNA reads TGTGCCAGCAGCGTCGTGGGGGGCTCCTACAATGAGCAGTTCTTC.

This clone was counted a single time. V is TRBV19 and J is TRBJ1-2, with D possibly TRBD1 on 5 matching bases. With 8 bases removed from V and 7 bases from J, the gap between germline ends came to 17 bases. Germline CDR1 is LNHDA and CDR2 is SQIVND (reference sequence). The CDR3 is 13 amino acids. The CDR3 is CASPRGAGLGYTF. The CDR3 DNA is TGTGCCAGTCCCCGAGGGGCGGGGCTTGGCTACACCTTC.